A single sample gave rise to the 12 T cell receptor beta chains below, sequenced in a study of monozygotic twins with inflammatory bowel disease. TCRdb reanalyzed the 5' RACE reads and collapses them to one entry per CDR3 protein, without DNA. This sample's table reports around 410,000 distinct CDR3 sequences. Sequencing was done on a sample of blood. Every receptor here comes from a human donor with ulcerative colitis or Crohn's disease, or a healthy co-twin of an affected twin (not recorded which).

This sequence joins TRBV12-3 or TRBV12-4 and TRBJ2-7; lacking DNA, the TRBD2 call made by TCRdb goes unchecked. This CDR3 spans 13 amino acids. The CDR3 reads CASSLREWYEQYF.

V and J are TRBV6-2 or TRBV6-3 and TRBJ1-1; TCRdb gives TRBD1 as the D gene, but with no DNA this cannot be confirmed. The CDR3 covers 18 residues. CDR1 is MNHEY, CDR2 SVGEGT, per germline. This chain's CDR3 is CASSGGPGQGLMNTEAFF.

The chain joins TRBV19 to TRBJ2-3; TCRdb gives TRBD2 as the D gene, but with no DNA this cannot be confirmed. The CDR3 spans 15 residues. Germline V CDR1 and CDR2: LNHDA, SQIVND (reference sequence). CDR3 sequence reads: CASSGDWLRTDTQYF.

The chain carries TRBV7-2 and TRBJ2-3. Germline values: CDR1 SGHTA, CDR2 FQGNSA. This CDR3 region has 13 residues. CDR3 amino acids: CASSLVRTDTQYF.

J is TRBJ2-5 and V is TRBV5-1; checking the TCRdb D call of TRBD1 is not possible without DNA. This CDR3 is built from 15 residues. Per germline, CDR1 SGHRS and CDR2 YFSETQ. The CDR3: CASSLDPGSQETQYF.

The chain employs TRBV25-1 and TRBJ2-1; TCRdb names TRBD1, which stays unverified in the absence of DNA. This CDR3 is built from 15 residues. In germline, CDR1 is MGHDK, CDR2 SYGVNS. The CDR3 sequence: CASSDDRTKNNEQFF.

The chain employs TRBV14 and TRBJ1-3; TCRdb reports TRBD1, a call that lacks DNA to check it against. Germline lookup yields CDR1 SGHDN and CDR2 FVKESK. The CDR3 contains 13 residues. This chain's CDR3 is CASSYTGGNTIYF.

The CDR3 is CASSLQGTYSNQPQHF. The chain couples TRBV12-3 or TRBV12-4 to TRBJ1-5; the D gene TCRdb calls, TRBD1, cannot be checked with no DNA. This CDR3 is 16 amino acids long.

This rearrangement joins TRBV6-1 to TRBJ1-2. Germline loops: CDR1 MNHNS, CDR2 SASEGT. CDR3 size: 16 residues. CDR3 loop: CASSPTTGPRYYGYTF.

This chain joins TRBV5-1 and TRBJ2-7. The CDR3 runs to 14 residues. Germline V CDR1 and CDR2: SGHRS, YFSETQ. CDR3 amino acids: CASSLDRGRSEQYF.

The chain uses TRBV5-5 and TRBJ1-6; TCRdb selects TRBD1, and the lack of DNA leaves this call unchecked. The CDR3 is 14 amino acids. From germline, CDR1 is SGHKS and CDR2 YYEKEE (reference sequence). CDR3 sequence: CASSFQEGNSPLHF. The whole variable domain, filled in from reference TRBV5-5 and TRBJ1-6, reads DAGVTQSPTHLIKTRGQQVTLRCSPISGHKSVSWYQQVLGQGPQFIFQYYEKEERGRGNFPDRFSARQFPNYSSELNVNALLLGDSALYLCASSFQEGNSPLHFGNGTRLTVT.

The genes are TRBV2 and TRBJ1-4. Looked up from germline, CDR1 is SNHLY and CDR2 is FYNNEI. There are 17 residues in the CDR3. The CDR3 here is CASSRGPPTTTNEKLFF. Looking up the rest from reference TRBV2 and TRBJ1-4 gives the full variable domain: EPEVTQTPSHQVTQMGQEVILRCVPISNHLYFYWYRQILGQKVEFLVSFYNNEISEKSEIFDDQFSVERPDGSNFTLKIRSTKLEDSAMYFCASSRGPPTTTNEKLFFGSGTQLSVL.